Below are 30 T cell receptor beta chains sequenced from a single sample in a study of OX40 agonist ivuxolimab in advanced cancers. Some clones are missing from TCRdb's copy, which holds only in-frame ones; the method was immunoSEQ multiplex PCR. The table shows 70,000 or so clones, with roughly 90% occurring only once. This sample comprised CD4+ or CD8+ T cells sorted from blood, obtained in a trial of the OX40 agonist ivuxolimab. The receptors here all came from an adult with an advanced solid tumor such as melanoma, head and neck, liver or kidney cancer.

This chain joins TRBV9 and TRBJ1-3; D is unresolved. Germline CDR1 and CDR2: SGDLS and YYNGEE. This CDR3 is 14 amino acids long. V lost 6 bases, J lost 0 bases, and 10 bases lay in between. In nucleotides, the CDR3 is TGTGCCAGCACCAGATCGGGCTCTGGAAACACCATATATTTT. Its protein is CASTRSGSGNTIYF.

The chain has TRBV7-3 and TRBJ2-2, with D tentatively TRBD1 (6 bases). Germline V gene sequence: CDR1 SGHTA, CDR2 FQGTGA. Trimming removed 0 bases at V and 4 bases at J, with 6 bases between. CDR3 length: 14 residues. CDR3 residues: CASSLTGGTGELFF. The CDR3 region has the DNA TGTGCCAGCAGCTTAACAGGGGGCACCGGGGAGCTGTTTTTT.

A single count supports this clone. The chain has TRBV10-3 and TRBJ1-5; D not resolved. CDR1 ENHRY and CDR2 SYGVKD come from the germline V gene. Deletions cut 3 bases from V and 4 bases from J, with 10 bases between. The CDR3 length is 14 residues. The CDR3 DNA sequence: TGTGCCATCAGTGAAACCGGGCAGAATCAGCCCCAGCATTTT. Protein: CAISETGQNQPQHF.

This chain uses TRBV28 with TRBJ2-1, with TRBD2 matching over 15 bases. V lost 5 bases to trimming and J lost 10 bases; unmatched junction nucleotides: 6. CDR3 length equals 15 residues. CDR1 MDHEN and CDR2 SYDVKM come from the germline V gene. The chain's CDR3 is CASSTGTSGGKEQFF. In DNA, the CDR3 is TGTGCCAGCAGTACCGGGACTAGCGGGGGGAAAGAGCAGTTCTTC.

The chain employs TRBV6-1 and TRBJ2-3; D is possibly TRBD1 or TRBD2 (6 bases each). This CDR3 spans 15 amino acids. Per germline, CDR1 MNHNS and CDR2 SASEGT. The V and J ends lost 2 bases and 3 bases respectively, with 12 bases between them. In DNA form, the CDR3 reads TGTGCCAGCAGTGAATCGGGGGCGAGGACAGATACGCAGTATTTT. It yields the protein CASSESGARTDTQYF.

A word on this clone: This clone may be a read error of a much larger clone one base away. V gene TRBV5-6 combines with J gene TRBJ2-7; TRBD1 aligns across 7 bases. V gave up 2 bases and J gave up 2 bases; unmatched junction bases: 1. CDR1 is SGHDT, CDR2 YYEEEE, per germline. The CDR3 has 13 amino acids. The CDR3 here is CASSFDRAYEQYF. The CDR3 DNA sequence: TGTGCCAGCAGCTTTGACAGGGCCTACGAGCAGTACTTC.

J is TRBJ1-5 and V is TRBV6-1; D is ambiguous. Per germline, CDR1 MNHNS and CDR2 SASEGT. Trimming left V 7 bases short and J 4 bases short, with 17 bases between. This CDR3 is 15 amino acids long. CDR3 sequence (DNA): TGTGCCAGCAACCAAGACACCATGACAAATCAGCCCCAGCATTTT. Residues: CASNQDTMTNQPQHF.

Here the CDR3 DNA reads TGTGCCAGCAGTGAAGAACTTACAGTTAAAAACATTCAGTACTTC. Translation gives CASSEELTVKNIQYF. This chain joins TRBV6-1 and TRBJ2-4; no clear D. CDR3 size: 15 residues. Trimming pared 1 base from V and 4 bases from J, leaving 11 bases between. Germline V gene sequence: CDR1 MNHNS, CDR2 SASEGT.

DNA for the CDR3: TGCAGCCATGGGACAGGGACTGAGACCCAGTACTTC. It yields the protein CSHGTGTETQYF. This chain connects TRBV29-1 to TRBJ2-5, with 9 bases fitting TRBD1. Germline V gene lookup returns CDR1 SQVTM and CDR2 ANQGSEA. V was pared by 8 bases and J by 5 bases, with 6 bases of the junction left unmatched. This CDR3 comprises 12 residues.

The chain employs TRBV6-9 and TRBJ2-7; D gene unclear. V gave up 5 bases and J gave up 0 bases, with 11 bases separating them. This CDR3 contains 14 residues. In germline, CDR1 is MNHGY, CDR2 SVAAGI. The CDR3 coding sequence is TGTGCCAGCAGTCGTAGGATGACCTCCTACGAGCAGTACTTC. Encoded protein: CASSRRMTSYEQYF.

This chain uses TRBV27 with TRBJ2-7; TRBD2 matches at 7 bases. The CDR3 consists of 15 residues. J was trimmed by 1 base and V by 7 bases; bases with no gene match: 10. Looked up from germline, CDR1 is MNHEY and CDR2 is SMNVEV (reference sequence). Here the CDR3 DNA reads TGTGCCAGCACCCGCGGGGGACTCAATTCCTACGAGCAGTACTTC. It yields the protein CASTRGGLNSYEQYF.

The rearrangement uses TRBV30 and TRBJ2-1; D unresolved. V lost 1 base, J lost 7 bases, and 14 bases lay in between. The CDR3 extends over 14 amino acids. Per germline, CDR1 GTSNPN and CDR2 SVGIG (reference sequence). CDR3 nucleotide sequence: TGTGCCTGGAGTGCCTCCCCTCTAGGGAATGAGCAGTTCTTC. It yields the protein CAWSASPLGNEQFF.

The chain couples TRBV10-3 to TRBJ1-5; 8 bases agree with TRBD1. Trimming at V came to 6 bases and at J to 1 base, leaving 5 bases not matched to a gene. CDR3 size: 15 residues. The germline gives CDR1 ENHRY, CDR2 SYGVKD. DNA of the CDR3: TGTGCCATCAGCGCAGACAGGGGAAGCAATCAGCCCCAGCATTTT. Protein product: CAISADRGSNQPQHF.

The rearrangement joins TRBV7-3 to TRBJ2-3; the D gene could be TRBD1 or TRBD2 (5 bases each). The germline V and J ends were trimmed by 5 bases and 1 base, with 19 bases remaining between them. Germline V gene lookup returns CDR1 SGHTA and CDR2 FQGTGA. This CDR3 comprises 17 residues. In nucleotides, the CDR3 is TGTGCCAGCAGCCCGAAGATGGGGATGGGGGGCACAGATACGCAGTATTTT. It is translated as CASSPKMGMGGTDTQYF.

V is TRBV27 and J is TRBJ2-2, with a possible D match to TRBD2 (6 bases). Trimming removed 6 bases from V and 5 bases from J, with 13 bases in between. Germline V lookup: CDR1 MNHEY, CDR2 SMNVEV (reference sequence). The CDR3 covers 14 residues. CDR3 region: CASSVEGITGELFF. The CDR3 DNA is TGTGCCAGCAGCGTGGAGGGAATAACCGGGGAGCTGTTTTTT.

The rearrangement uses TRBV5-1 and TRBJ1-5; TRBD1 is a possible D gene (6 bases). Germline V CDR1 and CDR2: SGHRS, YFSETQ. The CDR3 covers 15 residues. The germline V and J ends were trimmed by 4 bases and 5 bases, with 16 bases remaining between them. The CDR3 spells CASSLTGTPDQPQHF. The CDR3 nucleotides are TGCGCCAGCAGCCTTACAGGGACACCCGATCAGCCCCAGCATTTT. Filled out from reference TRBV5-1 and TRBJ1-5, the complete variable domain reads KAGVTQTPRYLIKTRGQQVTLSCSPISGHRSVSWYQQTPGQGLQFLFEYFSETQRNKGNFPGRFSGRQFSNSRSEMNVSTLELGDSALYLCASSLTGTPDQPQHFGDGTRLSIL.

This chain links TRBV5-4 with TRBJ2-7; tentatively, D is TRBD1 (6 bases). This CDR3 has 13 amino acids. The V end was cut by 3 bases, the J end by 0 bases, with 7 bases between. Germline V CDR1 and CDR2: SGHNT, YYREEE (reference sequence). The DNA of the CDR3 is TGTGCCAGCAGCTGGGACACCTCCTACGAGCAGTACTTC. This translates into CASSWDTSYEQYF. The variable domain in full, completed from reference TRBV5-4 and TRBJ2-7, reads ETGVTQSPTHLIKTRGQQVTLRCSSQSGHNTVSWYQQALGQGPQFIFQYYREEENGRGNFPPRFSGLQFPNYSSELNVNALELDDSALYLCASSWDTSYEQYFGPGTRLTVT.

The gene calls are TRBV30 and TRBJ1-6; D perhaps matches TRBD1 (5 bases). CDR3 length equals 14 residues. Germline-derived CDR1 and CDR2 are GTSNPN and SVGIG (reference sequence). V lost 3 bases, J lost 5 bases, and 11 bases lay in between. In DNA form, the CDR3 reads TGTGCCTGGAGATCTCAGGGTGATAATTCACCCCTCCACTTT. Protein product: CAWRSQGDNSPLHF. Full variable domain (missing parts from reference TRBV30 and TRBJ1-6): SQTIHQWPATLVQPVGSPLSLECTVEGTSNPNLYWYRQAAGRGLQLLFYSVGIGQISSEVPQNLSASRPQDRQFILSSKKLLLSDSGFYLCAWRSQGDNSPLHFGNGTRLTVT.

The gene calls are TRBV19 and TRBJ1-5; 7 bases fit TRBD1. V gave up 3 bases and J gave up 7 bases; unmatched junction bases: 9. Germline CDR1 and CDR2: LNHDA and SQIVND (reference sequence). The CDR3 consists of 15 residues. CDR3 DNA: TGTGCCAGTAGTATTTTCGACAGGGCGGGGCAGCCCCAGCATTTT. This codes for CASSIFDRAGQPQHF.

A few counts support this clone. The chain joins TRBV21-1 to TRBJ1-5; the table's D call TRBD1 went unverified against the DNA. TRBV21-1 is annotated as a pseudogene. CDR3 length: 12 residues. The CDR3 is CASLPQGQPQHF. The DNA of the CDR3 is TGTGCCAGCCTCCCCCAGGGTCAGCCCCAGCATTTT.

This clone showed up just a few times. The chain recombines TRBV5-6 with TRBJ2-3, with 14 bases aligning to TRBD2. V was clipped by 3 bases and J by 2 bases; unmatched bases: 8. The CDR3 covers 18 residues. Germline CDR1 and CDR2: SGHDT and YYEEEE. CDR3 nucleotide sequence: TGTGCCAGCAGCTCCTCGGGACTAGCGGGGGTGGTCACAGATACGCAGTATTTT. Amino acid sequence: CASSSSGLAGVVTDTQYF.

The chain has TRBV5-4 and TRBJ2-7; 8 nucleotides align to TRBD1. Trimming took 4 bases from V and 2 from J; bases not matched to a gene: 8. The CDR3 is 15 amino acids. Germline V CDR1 and CDR2: SGHNT, YYREEE (reference sequence). CDR3 nucleotides: TGTGCCAGCAGCCCGGGGACAGGCAAAGCCTACGAGCAGTACTTC. Encoded protein: CASSPGTGKAYEQYF. The whole variable domain, filled in from reference TRBV5-4 and TRBJ2-7, reads ETGVTQSPTHLIKTRGQQVTLRCSSQSGHNTVSWYQQALGQGPQFIFQYYREEENGRGNFPPRFSGLQFPNYSSELNVNALELDDSALYLCASSPGTGKAYEQYFGPGTRLTVT.

The rearrangement uses TRBV19 and TRBJ1-2; D is perhaps TRBD1 (6 bases). Germline CDR1 is LNHDA and CDR2 is SQIVND (reference sequence). The CDR3 is 13 amino acids. With 4 bases removed from V and 5 bases from J, the gap between germline ends came to 11 bases. For the CDR3, the DNA is TGTGCCAGTAGTAGACAGGTGAAGTATGGCTACACCTTC. The encoded protein is CASSRQVKYGYTF. The full variable domain, rest sourced from reference TRBV19 and TRBJ1-2, is DGGITQSPKYLFRKEGQNVTLSCEQNLNHDAMYWYRQDPGQGLRLIYYSQIVNDFQKGDIAEGYSVSREKKESFPLTVTSAQKNPTAFYLCASSRQVKYGYTFGSGTRLTVV.

V and J are TRBV27 and TRBJ2-3; possibly TRBD2 for D (6 bases). The CDR3 is made up of 15 amino acids. Trimming stripped 3 bases from V and 2 bases from J, with 12 bases between. In germline, CDR1 is MNHEY, CDR2 SMNVEV (reference sequence). The CDR3 nucleotides are TGTGCCAGCAGTTTGGTAGGCGGGGTCACAGATACGCAGTATTTT. The encoded protein is CASSLVGGVTDTQYF.

The V call is TRBV5-4, the J call TRBJ2-5; maybe TRBD1 (6 bases). The V gene's germline CDR1 is SGHNT and CDR2 YYREEE (reference sequence). The CDR3 is 13 amino acids. Trimming removed 8 bases from V and 2 bases from J, with 13 bases in between. The CDR3 DNA reads as TGTGCCAGAATGGGGGCCGAACAAGAGACCCAGTACTTC. Its protein is CARMGAEQETQYF.

This rearrangement joins TRBV5-1 to TRBJ2-1; 10 nucleotides align to TRBD1. CDR1 is SGHRS, CDR2 YFSETQ, per germline. J lost 6 bases, V lost 6 bases, and 6 bases had no gene match. This CDR3 spans 14 amino acids. As DNA, the CDR3 is TGCGCCAGCAACTCGGACAGGGGGGTCAATGAGCAGTTCTTC. This codes for CASNSDRGVNEQFF.

This chain uses TRBV10-2 with TRBJ2-2; D gene uncertain. Germline V CDR1 and CDR2: WSHSY, SAAADI. Trimming took off 3 bases at V and 7 bases at J, with 9 bases between the two ends. The CDR3 has 13 residues. The CDR3 sequence is CASSEFSGGELFF. As DNA, the CDR3 is TGCGCCAGCAGTGAATTCTCGGGCGGGGAGCTGTTTTTT.

The chain recombines TRBV6-6 with TRBJ2-2, with 10 bases identical to TRBD1. Germline V gene sequence: CDR1 MNHNY, CDR2 SVGAGI (reference sequence). The CDR3 is 15 amino acids. J gave up 6 bases and V 5 bases, and 6 bases lay outside the gene matches. The CDR3 here is CASSGDRGGSGELFF. CDR3 DNA sequence: TGTGCCAGCAGTGGGGACAGGGGAGGATCCGGGGAGCTGTTTTTT.

The gene calls are TRBV4-2 and TRBJ2-5, with TRBD2 matching 11 bases. Looked up from germline, CDR1 is LGHNA and CDR2 is YNFKEQ. V dropped 5 bases and J dropped 1; count of bases not matched to a gene: 9. The CDR3 contains 17 residues. The chain's CDR3 is CASSRALAGGFQETQYF. The CDR3 nucleotides read TGTGCCAGCAGCAGGGCCCTAGCGGGAGGTTTCCAAGAGACCCAGTACTTC.

This clone was seen once. This chain uses TRBV5-1 with TRBJ2-5, with a tentative D call TRBD1 (6 bases). Germline CDR1 reads SGHRS; CDR2 reads YFSETQ. CDR3 length: 15 amino acids. The V and J ends lost 0 bases and 4 bases respectively, with 13 bases between them. CDR3 nucleotides: TGCGCCAGCAGCTTGGCGGGCAGGGGTGGAGAGACCCAGTACTTC. This gives the protein CASSLAGRGGETQYF.